Detailed here is one T cell receptor beta chain. V was cut by 0 bases and J by 4 bases, with 12 bases left in between. The CDR3 is 14 amino acids. Germline CDR1 reads DFQATT; CDR2 reads SNEGSKA (reference sequence). The data were obtained in a study of spatial heterogeneity in lung cancer. Specified time point: sample taken at primary tumor resection. Each CDR3 protein gets one entry after TCRdb re-called the 5' RACE reads with MiXCR. The sample records around 45,000 distinct CDR3 sequences, about an eighth being singletons. The chain links TRBV20-1 to TRBJ2-5; no clear D gene. This TCR came from a male donor with early-stage non-small cell lung cancer. The starting material was PBMCs, obtained at surgery. The CDR3 DNA reads as TGCAGTGCTAGAGATCTTAGGGCTCCAGAGACCCAGTACTTC. Its protein is CSARDLRAPETQYF.